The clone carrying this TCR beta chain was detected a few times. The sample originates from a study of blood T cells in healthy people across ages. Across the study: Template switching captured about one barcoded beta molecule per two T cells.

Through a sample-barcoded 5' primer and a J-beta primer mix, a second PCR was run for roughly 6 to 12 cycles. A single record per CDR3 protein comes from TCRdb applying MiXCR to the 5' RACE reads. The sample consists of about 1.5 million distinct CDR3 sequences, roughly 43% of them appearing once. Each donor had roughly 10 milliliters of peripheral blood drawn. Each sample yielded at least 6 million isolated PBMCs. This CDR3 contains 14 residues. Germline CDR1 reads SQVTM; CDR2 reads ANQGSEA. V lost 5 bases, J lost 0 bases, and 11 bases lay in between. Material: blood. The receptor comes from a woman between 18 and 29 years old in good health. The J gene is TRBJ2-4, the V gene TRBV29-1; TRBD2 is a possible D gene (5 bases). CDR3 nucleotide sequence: TGCAGCGTTTTAGGACTGCTAGCCAAAAACATTCAGTACTTC. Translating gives CSVLGLLAKNIQYF.